A single T cell receptor beta chain is shown here with its context. Its antigen is currently not known. No base qualities exist here, and no much larger clone lies one base off it. The data belong to a study of blood T cell repertoires in COVID-19 (TCRdb year 2020). Notes on the research overall: The collaborator samples originated in the United States, Italy and Spain and spanned the acute and convalescent phases of COVID-19. The prospective study material was composed of cDNA or gDNA derived from T cells, B-cell-depleted T cells, or PBMCs. The repertoires were released in a freely available public database meant as a resource for research on the immune response to SARS-CoV-2. Subjects who had been exposed to COVID-19, were actively infected with it, or had recovered from it provided the deeply sampled blood TCRbeta repertoires that made up the dataset. The samples were drawn from two sources: the first 160 participants of the ongoing ImmuneRACE study, and about 1,300 subjects contributed by 6 global collaborators. The sample metadata nearly always contained a de-identified subject ID, COVID-19 status, age in years and sex. Where HLA class I and class II types were available, the types were taken from metadata supplied by the sample provider, not from assay-based typing. Results and caveats for the whole study, not just this receptor: The amount of clinical and demographic metadata varied by source and participant and was provided uncurated.

TCRbeta CDR3 regions were amplified from genomic DNA by means of the immunoSEQ Assay, a bias-controlled multiplex PCR. The published analysis was carried out like this. The number of nucleated cells in each sample was estimated from the amplification of reference gene primers within the assay. Sequence reads were collapsed and filtered to measure the absolute abundance of every unique TCRbeta CDR3 rearrangement. Productive Simpson clonality was computed per sample as the square root of Simpson's diversity index over productive rearrangements. Sourced from immuneACCESS, this table was stored by TCRdb with only in-frame sequences that have V and J called. A share of the clones is absent; for the studies checked, an unresolved V gene accounts for under half, and the remainder has no known explanation. V, J and clone size are those of that table, while D and trimming were read from the DNA. The sample table holds about 52,000 clones, of which under 90% were seen once. 11% to 15% of the sample is taken by the ten largest.

Trimming removed 4 bases from V and 0 bases from J, leaving 13 bases between the germline ends. The germline V gene yields ENHRY for CDR1 and SYGVKD for CDR2. Including cysteine and phenylalanine, the CDR3 has 15 amino acids. CDR3 DNA only is kept here, 45 bases in frame from base 1. The collaborating institutions used their own protocols to collect whole blood in K2EDTA tubes. For TCRbeta analysis, collaborators shipped samples in one of three forms: frozen whole blood, isolated PBMCs, or DNA extracted from either of those sample types. Sequencing used peripheral blood. Here the chain combines TRBV10-3 and TRBJ2-7; matching of 6 bases hints at TRBD1 as the D gene. This clonotype was sampled from a man between 65 and 85 years old with acute or convalescent COVID-19. CDR3 protein: CAISGGHRNSYEQYF. The nucleotide sequence reads TGTGCCATCAGTGGGGGACACCGCAACTCCTACGAGCAGTACTTC.